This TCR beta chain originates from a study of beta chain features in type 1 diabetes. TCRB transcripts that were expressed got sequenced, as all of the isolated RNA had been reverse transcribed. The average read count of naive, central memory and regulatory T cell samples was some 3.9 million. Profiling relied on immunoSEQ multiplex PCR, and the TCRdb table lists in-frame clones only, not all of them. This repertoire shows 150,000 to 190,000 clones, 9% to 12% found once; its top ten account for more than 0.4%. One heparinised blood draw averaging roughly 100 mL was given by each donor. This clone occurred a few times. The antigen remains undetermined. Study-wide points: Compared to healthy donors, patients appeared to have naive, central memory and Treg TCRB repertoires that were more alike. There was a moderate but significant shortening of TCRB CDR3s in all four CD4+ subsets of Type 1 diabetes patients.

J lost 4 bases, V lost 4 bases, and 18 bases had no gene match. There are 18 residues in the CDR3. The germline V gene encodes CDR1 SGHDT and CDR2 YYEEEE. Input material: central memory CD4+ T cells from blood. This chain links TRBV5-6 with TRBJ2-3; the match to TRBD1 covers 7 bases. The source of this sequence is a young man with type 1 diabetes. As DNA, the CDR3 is TGTGCCAGCAGCCCCTATGGAGGTGGCTCCCAGGGGGCAGATACGCAGTATTTT. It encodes CASSPYGGGSQGADTQYF.